This TCR beta chain was retrieved from a study of blood T cell repertoires in COVID-19 (TCRdb year 2020). With regard to the full study: The collaborator samples originated in the United States, Italy and Spain and spanned the acute and convalescent phases of COVID-19. The prospective study material was composed of cDNA or gDNA derived from T cells, B-cell-depleted T cells, or PBMCs. The dataset comprised deeply sampled blood TCRbeta repertoires from subjects exposed to, actively infected with, or recovered from COVID-19. A freely available public database, intended as a resource for researchers studying the immune response to SARS-CoV-2, is where the repertoires were released. Samples were obtained from the ongoing ImmuneRACE study (first 160 participants) and from 1,254 subjects provided by 6 global collaborators. Nearly every sample came with metadata listing a de-identified subject ID, COVID-19 status, age in years and sex. Where available, HLA class I and class II types were obtained from metadata supplied by the sample provider rather than from assay-based typing.

V is reduced by 0 bases and J by 3 bases, leaving a spacing of 10 bases between them. Taken from the germline V gene, the CDR1 and CDR2 loops are SGHRS and YFSETQ. The CDR3 covers 15 residues, taking in both the cysteine and the phenylalanine. The retained sequence is limited to the CDR3, 45 bases, with the frame set at the first base. The collaborating institutions used their own protocols to collect whole blood in K2EDTA tubes. For TCRbeta analysis, collaborators shipped samples as frozen whole blood, isolated PBMCs, or DNA extracted from either of those sample types. TCRbeta CDR3 regions were amplified from genomic DNA by means of the immunoSEQ Assay, a bias-controlled multiplex PCR. The original methods were these. The number of nucleated cells in each sample was estimated by amplification of reference gene primers within the assay. To quantify the absolute abundance of each unique TCRbeta CDR3 rearrangement, sequence reads were collapsed and filtered. For each sample, productive Simpson clonality was calculated by taking the square root of Simpson's diversity index across productive rearrangements. Not all clones reach the TCRdb copy of this immuneACCESS table, which keeps in-frame sequences only. Checked studies attribute under half of the gap to unresolved V genes and leave the rest unexplained. V and J calls and clone size follow that table, whereas D and trimming were derived from the DNA. The sample yields 200,000 to 250,000 clones; 84% were counted once. The top ten constitute about 20% of the sample.

Beyond this particular receptor, the publication reports: Clinical and demographic metadata were provided uncurated, with the amount varying by source and participant.

Worth noting for this clone: Which antigen it targets is not known. The sample holds no much larger clone one base away, and base qualities are not on file.

The chain joins TRBV5-1 to TRBJ1-5; there is no confident call for the D gene. This clonotype was sampled from a man aged 30 to 45 with active or convalescent COVID-19. The sequenced sample consisted of peripheral blood. The DNA sequence is TGCGCCAGCAGCTTGGCAGGACGGGACAATCAGCCCCAGCATTTT. This translates into CASSLAGRDNQPQHF. The full variable domain, completed from the reference TRBV5-1 and TRBJ1-5 proteins outside the CDR3, reads KAGVTQTPRYLIKTRGQQVTLSCSPISGHRSVSWYQQTPGQGLQFLFEYFSETQRNKGNFPGRFSGRQFSNSRSEMNVSTLELGDSALYLCASSLAGRDNQPQHFGDGTRLSIL.